This T cell receptor beta chain was documented in a study of T-cell reconstitution after alpha-beta-depleted transplantation in children. Whole-study findings and limits: At around two months after transplant, the alpha-beta T cells were reportedly derived from several hundred expanded clones that came from non-depleted graft cells. Several patients had high TCRbeta diversity at day 60; it came from surviving recipient T cells and thymic progenitors. Hyperexpanded clones declined; after one year, newly produced T cells mostly supplied diversity.

The authors prepared the TCRbeta library with unique molecular identifiers. TCRdb re-analysed the PCR reads in MiXCR, keeping a single row per CDR3 protein. The sample carries 500,000 to 750,000 distinct CDR3 sequences, 20% to 30% recorded once. Remarks on this clonotype: Its target is unknown.

This material consisted of PBMCs, taken before TCRalphabeta/CD19-depleted stem cell transplant. The clonotype was recovered from a boy under three years old with Wiskott-Aldrich syndrome, due to receive a stem cell transplant.

The CDR3 region has the DNA TGCGCCAGCAGCTTAACTAACAGGGGGACCTACGAGCAGTACTTC. Its translation: CASSLTNRGTYEQYF. The rearrangement joins TRBV5-1 to TRBJ2-7; 8 bases are shared with TRBD1. Unmatched junction bases numbered 6, after V lost 2 bases and J lost 2 bases. CDR1 is SGHRS and CDR2 is YFSETQ in the germline V gene. The CDR3 spans 15 residues.